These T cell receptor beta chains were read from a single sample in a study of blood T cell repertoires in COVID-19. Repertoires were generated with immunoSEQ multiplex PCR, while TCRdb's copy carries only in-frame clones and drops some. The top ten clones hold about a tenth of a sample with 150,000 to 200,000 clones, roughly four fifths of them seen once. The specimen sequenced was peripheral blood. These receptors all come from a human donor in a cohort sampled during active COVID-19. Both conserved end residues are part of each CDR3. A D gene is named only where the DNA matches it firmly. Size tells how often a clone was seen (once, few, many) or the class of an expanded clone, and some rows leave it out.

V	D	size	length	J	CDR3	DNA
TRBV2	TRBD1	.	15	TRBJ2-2	CASSWTGSNTGELFF	TGTGCCAGCAGTTGGACAGGGTCCAACACCGGGGAGCTGTTTTTT
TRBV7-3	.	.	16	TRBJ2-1	CASSPQGPSSYNEQFF	TGTGCCAGCAGTCCCCAGGGCCCGAGCTCCTACAATGAGCAGTTCTTC
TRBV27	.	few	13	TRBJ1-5	CASSPRSNQPQHF	TGTGCCAGCAGCCCACGGAGCAATCAGCCCCAGCATTTT
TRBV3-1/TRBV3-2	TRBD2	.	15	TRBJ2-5	CASSRLAGPIETQYF	TGTGCCAGCAGCCGACTAGCGGGGCCGATAGAGACCCAGTACTTC
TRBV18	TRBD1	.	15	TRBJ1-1	CASSPRTGENTEAFF	TGTGCCAGCTCACCCCGGACAGGAGAGAACACTGAAGCTTTCTTT
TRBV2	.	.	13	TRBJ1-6	CASSQDNKVGLHF	TGTGCCAGCAGTCAGGACAACAAAGTGGGCCTCCACTTT
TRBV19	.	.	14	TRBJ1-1	CASSIWGQDTEAFF	TGTGCCAGTAGTATCTGGGGGCAAGACACTGAAGCTTTCTTT
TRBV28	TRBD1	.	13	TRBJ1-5	CASGGQGGQPQHF	TGTGCCAGCGGGGGACAGGGGGGGCAGCCCCAGCATTTT
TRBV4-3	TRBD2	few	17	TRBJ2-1	CASSLGLAGVSANEQFF	TGCGCCAGCAGCCTGGGACTAGCGGGAGTGTCAGCCAATGAGCAGTTCTTC
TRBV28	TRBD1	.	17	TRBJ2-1	CASSLLGVGGSYNEQFF	TGTGCCAGCAGTTTATTGGGAGTAGGGGGCAGCTACAATGAGCAGTTCTTC
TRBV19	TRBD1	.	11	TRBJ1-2	CATQGAYGYTF	TGTGCCACCCAGGGGGCGTATGGCTACACCTTC
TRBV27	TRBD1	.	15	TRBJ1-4	CASRRFGQGDEKLFF	TGTGCCAGCAGGCGATTTGGGCAGGGGGATGAAAAACTGTTTTTT
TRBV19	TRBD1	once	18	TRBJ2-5	CASSLRGTGTIHQETQYF	TGTGCCAGTAGCCTCCGGGGGACAGGGACGATTCACCAAGAGACCCAGTACTTC
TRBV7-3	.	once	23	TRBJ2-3	CASSLKGSSGQGWYGRGTDTQYF	TGTGCCAGCAGCTTAAAGGGATCTTCGGGACAGGGATGGTACGGGAGGGGCACAGATACGCAGTATTTT
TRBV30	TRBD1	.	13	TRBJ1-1	CAWSRQGNTEAFF	TGTGCCTGGAGCAGACAGGGGAACACTGAAGCTTTCTTT
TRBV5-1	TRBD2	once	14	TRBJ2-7	CASSLKAGGYEQYF	TGCGCCAGCAGCTTAAAAGCGGGAGGCTACGAGCAGTACTTC
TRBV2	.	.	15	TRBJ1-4	CASSVEGTTNEKLFF	TGTGCCAGCAGTGTGGAGGGAACAACTAATGAAAAACTGTTTTTT